This entry concerns a single TCR beta chain. Its target is unknown. The sample comes from a study of beta chain features in type 1 diabetes. Notes on the study in general: Possibly, sequencing cDNA over-represented cells that had high TCR expression levels.

This CDR3 has 14 amino acids. The germline V gene encodes CDR1 SEHNR and CDR2 FQNEAQ (reference sequence). Trimming at V came to 4 bases and at J to 8 bases, leaving 8 bases not matched to a gene. Every isolated RNA sample was fully reverse transcribed, so sequencing captured expressed TCRB transcripts. The data were produced by immunoSEQ multiplex PCR, yet TCRdb's version contains in-frame clones alone and is incomplete. This sample has around 500,000 clones, with 10% to 12% found just once. It was via CD45RO/CCR7/CD25/CD127/CD95/CD27 that CD4+ naive, central memory, regulatory and stem cell-like memory cells were sorted.

This receptor was obtained from a woman aged 18-29 years in good health. The chain uses TRBV7-9 and TRBJ2-7; 10 bases are shared with TRBD2. The sample taken for sequencing was naive CD4+ T cells from blood. The CDR3 DNA reads as TGTGCCAGCAGCTCCGGGACTAGCGACCCTCAGCAGTACGTC. Its protein is CASSSGTSDPQQYV.